This TCR beta chain was captured by sequencing in a study of CD8 T cells in Susac syndrome. Across the whole study: Susac syndrome patients were untreated, on corticosteroids with some adding intravenous immunoglobulin, or on intravenous immunoglobulin only.

Reverse transcription of about 0.45 to 1 ug RNA was performed with random hexamers. From the immunoSEQ multiplex PCR reads, TCRdb called clonotypes with MiXCR, one entry per CDR3 protein. The sample yields some 180,000 distinct CDR3 sequences, around 94% seen once. CDR1 and CDR2 (germline): LNHNV, YYDKDF (reference sequence). The V and J ends lost 5 bases and 4 bases respectively, with 12 bases between them. The CDR3 spans 13 residues. Sequencing was performed on CD4+ T cells from PBMCs. This chain joins TRBV15 and TRBJ2-7; either TRBD1 or TRBD2 may supply D (5 bases each). The receptor comes from a human donor with Susac syndrome. CDR3 sequence: CATSGRGAYEQYF. The DNA of the CDR3 is TGTGCCACCAGCGGGCGAGGGGCTTACGAGCAGTACTTC.